Sequencing of this T cell receptor (beta chain) was carried out in a study of T-cell reconstitution after alpha-beta-depleted transplantation in children. The CDR3 totals 13 residues. Trimming shortened V by 3 bases and J by 0 bases, and 3 bases separated the two germline ends. The germline gives CDR1 KGHDR, CDR2 SFDVKD. During its preparation, the TCRbeta library received unique molecular identifiers. A single record per CDR3 protein comes from TCRdb applying MiXCR to the PCR reads. The sample carries roughly 400,000 distinct CDR3 sequences, over 20% recorded once. This clonotype showed up just a few times.

The TCR was taken from a human donor who donated a stem cell graft to a child with acute myeloid leukemia. This chain joins TRBV24-1 and TRBJ2-3; D is uncertain. The material sequenced was PBMCs from the stem cell graft donor, taken from the stem cell graft. CDR3 sequence: CATSDDSTDTQYF. The CDR3, as DNA: TGTGCCACCAGTGATGACAGCACAGATACGCAGTATTTT.